These 18 T cell receptor beta chains were all obtained from the same sample, sequenced in a study of blood T cell repertoires in COVID-19 (dated by TCRdb to 2018 to 2020). Libraries came from the immunoSEQ multiplex PCR assay. TCRdb's version of the immuneACCESS table is confined to in-frame rearrangements and falls short of the full clone set. An unresolved V gene accounts for under half of the shortfall where checked; the remainder is of unknown origin. The sample data list a few hundred thousand clones, and around 89% of these were observed just once. The top ten hold approximately 6% of the sample. The sample taken for sequencing was peripheral blood. The receptors shown here come from a woman aged 25-40 years with COVID-19, enrolled during active disease.

This chain joins TRBV6-2 or TRBV6-3 and TRBJ2-6; D unresolved. The CDR3 runs 16 residues. V was shortened by 4 bases and J by 0 bases, with 10 bases between the two germline ends. Looked up from germline, CDR1 is MNHEY and CDR2 is SVGEGT. In DNA form, the CDR3 reads TGTGCCAGCAGTTCCAGGCCCTACTCTGGGGCCAACGTCCTGACTTTC. This gives the protein CASSSRPYSGANVLTF.

The chain employs TRBV11-2 and TRBJ1-1; D might be TRBD1 (5 bases). Per germline, CDR1 SGHAT and CDR2 FQNNGV. V lost 5 bases and J 3 bases, leaving 13 bases between the germline ends. This CDR3 has 14 residues. CDR3 DNA: TGTGCCAGCAGCCCCTCCTTAGGGGACACTGAAGCTTTCTTT. Translating gives CASSPSLGDTEAFF.

The CDR3 DNA is TGCGCCAGCAACAGGGGGCCCGCCGGGGAGCTGTTTTTT. It is translated as CASNRGPAGELFF. The gene calls are TRBV10-1 and TRBJ2-2; TRBD1 matches at 9 bases. This CDR3 region has 13 residues. The J segment lost 6 bases and the V segment lost 7 bases, leaving 3 bases of the junction unmatched. The germline CDR1 and CDR2 sequences are WNHNN and SYGVQD (reference sequence).

With respect to this clone: The junction does not match germline at one end; this may be a read error. The sample carries other DNA sequences with the same CDR3. The chain couples TRBV5-1 to TRBJ1-1; D not resolved. Germline-derived CDR1 and CDR2 are SGHRS and YFSETQ. The CDR3 loop spans 13 amino acids. The CDR3 DNA sequence: TGCGCCAGCAGTTTGGGTATGAACACTGAAGCTTTCTTT. It specifies CASSLGMNTEAFF.

This rearrangement joins TRBV11-3 to TRBJ2-1, with TRBD2 matching 14 bases. Germline V CDR1 and CDR2: SGHNT, YENEEA. The CDR3 is 18 residues long. The J segment lost 2 bases and the V segment lost 2 bases, leaving 5 bases of the junction unmatched. The chain's CDR3 is CASSLRGLAGAPYNEQFF. CDR3 nucleotide sequence: TGTGCCAGCAGCTTAAGGGGACTAGCGGGAGCGCCCTACAATGAGCAGTTCTTC.

This chain uses TRBV29-1 with TRBJ1-2, with D possibly being TRBD1 (6 bases). CDR1 SQVTM and CDR2 ANQGSEA come from the germline V gene. CDR3 length: 12 amino acids. Trimming took 8 bases from V and 3 from J, leaving 13 bases between them. The CDR3 nucleotides are TGCAGCTCGCAGGGGAGCGACTATGGCTACACCTTC. This codes for CSSQGSDYGYTF.

J is TRBJ1-3 and V is TRBV4-3; 8 bases map to TRBD1. With V trimmed by 1 base and J by 4 bases, 3 bases remained unmatched. Looked up from germline, CDR1 is LGHNA and CDR2 is YSLEER. The length of the CDR3 is 15 residues. As DNA, the CDR3 is TGCGCCAGCAGCCAAGGACAGGGGCCAGGAAACACCATATATTTT. Amino acid sequence: CASSQGQGPGNTIYF.

The chain links TRBV5-1 to TRBJ2-3; TRBD2 matches at 9 bases. CDR1 SGHRS and CDR2 YFSETQ come from the germline V gene. The length of the CDR3 is 16 residues. J was trimmed by 2 bases and V by 1 base; bases with no gene match: 5. The DNA for the CDR3 is TGCGCCAGCAGCTTGCGGGCTAGCGGGGTCACAGATACGCAGTATTTT. Protein sequence: CASSLRASGVTDTQYF.

CDR3 loop: CASSLDTAGTGGSPLHF. The CDR3 DNA reads TGCGCCAGCAGCTTGGACACGGCGGGGACAGGGGGTTCACCCCTCCACTTT. The chain links TRBV5-1 to TRBJ1-6, with 11 nucleotides matching TRBD1. CDR3 length: 17 amino acids. CDR1 and CDR2 from the germline V gene are SGHRS and YFSETQ. J gave up 9 bases and V 0 bases, and 8 bases lay outside the gene matches.

The chain uses TRBV5-5 and TRBJ2-1; D call uncertain. CDR1 is SGHKS, CDR2 YYEKEE, per germline (reference sequence). The CDR3 has 16 residues. V lost 4 bases and J lost 0, with 14 bases in between. CDR3 coding DNA: TGTGCCAGCAGCCATACTGCGGCCTACTCCTACAATGAGCAGTTCTTC. Translated, it gives CASSHTAAYSYNEQFF.

This chain links TRBV2 with TRBJ1-1; D is uncertain. The CDR3 sequence is 14 residues long. CDR1 is SNHLY and CDR2 is FYNNEI in the germline V gene. V lost 2 bases and J 1 base, leaving 8 bases between the germline ends. For the CDR3, the DNA is TGTGCCAGCAGTGAAAGCCCCCAGAACACTGAAGCTTTCTTT. Protein sequence: CASSESPQNTEAFF.

With respect to this clone: At the DNA level, this CDR3 is encoded by other sequences in the same sample as well. This chain connects TRBV6-2 or TRBV6-3 to TRBJ1-5, with D hard to call. V lost 0 bases and J 6 bases, leaving 9 bases between the germline ends. Germline lookup yields CDR1 MNHEY and CDR2 SVGEGT. This CDR3 spans 14 amino acids. The DNA for the CDR3 is TGTGCCAGCAGTTACTCCGGAGGAGGTCAGCCCCAGCATTTT. This encodes CASSYSGGGQPQHF.

The chain uses TRBV12-3 or TRBV12-4 and TRBJ2-5; possible D gene TRBD1, 6 bases. This CDR3 spans 13 amino acids. Trimming removed 6 bases from V and 4 bases from J, with 12 bases in between. The CDR3 reads CASRGTGRETQYF. The CDR3 nucleotides read TGTGCCAGCAGGGGAACAGGGCGAGAGACCCAGTACTTC.

The chain couples TRBV5-8 to TRBJ1-5; D unresolved. This CDR3 is 15 amino acids long. CDR1 is SGHTS, CDR2 YDEGEE, per germline. The V end lost 2 bases, the J end lost 0 bases, and 9 bases lay between the germline ends. CDR3 DNA sequence: TGTGCCAGCAGCTTCTCCAGCGATAGCAATCAGCCCCAGCATTTT. Protein: CASSFSSDSNQPQHF.

V and J are TRBV6-6 and TRBJ1-2; a possible D gene is TRBD1 (6 bases). The CDR3 has 14 amino acids. Germline values: CDR1 MNHNY, CDR2 SVGAGI (reference sequence). V lost 5 bases, J lost 6 bases, and 16 bases lay in between. The CDR3 bases are TGTGCCAGCAGTGTAGATGGGACATATAATGGCTACACCTTC. It codes for CASSVDGTYNGYTF.

This clone came up once. This chain joins TRBV29-1 and TRBJ2-7; D might be TRBD1 (6 bases). Germline V CDR1 and CDR2: SQVTM, ANQGSEA. The CDR3 is made up of 13 amino acids. Trimming cost V 5 bases and J 0 bases, with 11 bases left between them. CDR3 sequence: CSVRDITSYEQYF. The CDR3 DNA follows: TGCAGCGTTCGGGACATAACCTCCTACGAGCAGTACTTC.

The V gene is TRBV5-1, the J gene TRBJ2-3, with 12 positions matching TRBD2. Germline assignment: CDR1 SGHRS and CDR2 YFSETQ. V was clipped by 4 bases and J by 5 bases; unmatched bases: 8. This CDR3 region has 16 residues. Here the CDR3 reads CASSEGPGLAGDTQYF. CDR3 coding DNA: TGCGCCAGCAGCGAGGGCCCGGGACTAGCGGGAGATACGCAGTATTTT.

The V call is TRBV9, the J call TRBJ1-4; a possible D gene is TRBD1 (5 bases). The length of the CDR3 is 16 residues. V was clipped by 0 bases and J by 4 bases, with 13 bases between them. CDR1 and CDR2 (germline): SGDLS, YYNGEE. CDR3 sequence (DNA): TGTGCCAGCAGCGTAGGTGTGGCAGGGATTAATGAAAAACTGTTTTTT. Translated: CASSVGVAGINEKLFF.